The 25 T cell receptor beta chains below all came from one sample that was sequenced in a study of post-analysis software for immune sequencing data. Findings of the study overall: With TRBV5-6, TRBV5-1 and TRBV20-1 included, about 5 TRBV segments were more frequent in patients than in controls.

These receptors' targets are unknown. Libraries were made from TCR beta cDNA, and they carried unique molecular identifiers. TCRdb passed the PCR reads through MiXCR, listing each CDR3 protein once. The table has about 380,000 distinct CDR3 sequences, roughly 38% seen once. The sequenced material came from blood. These receptor sequences come from a girl aged 10 to 17 with multiple sclerosis.

This clonotype appeared a few times. A junction end diverges from the germline sequence, so it may reflect a read error. The J gene is TRBJ1-2, the V gene TRBV7-3; the match to TRBD1 covers 9 bases. Germline values: CDR1 SGHTA, CDR2 FQGTGA. The CDR3 covers 14 residues. The CDR3 reads CASSLTQGAEGYTF. CDR3 nucleotides: TGTGCCAGCAGCCTAACACAGGGGGCGGAAGGCTACACCTTC. Supplemented by reference TRBV7-3 and TRBJ1-2, the full variable domain reads GAGVSQTPSNKVTEKGKYVELRCDPISGHTALYWYRQSLGQGPEFLIYFQGTGAADDSGLPNDRFFAVRPEGSVSTLKIQRTERGDSAVYLCASSLTQGAEGYTFGSGTRLTVV.

J is TRBJ2-7 and V is TRBV6-1; no reliable D call. This CDR3 is 13 amino acids long. Deletions cut 9 bases from V and 1 base from J, with 13 bases between. Germline-derived CDR1 and CDR2 are MNHNS and SASEGT. The CDR3 nucleotides read TGTGCCAGTCGGGTAGGCCGATCCTACGAGCAGTACTTC. The encoded protein is CASRVGRSYEQYF.

V is TRBV6-5 and J is TRBJ1-3; no clear D gene. The CDR3 extends over 14 amino acids. Deletions cut 2 bases from V and 0 bases from J, with 5 bases between. Looked up from germline, CDR1 is MNHEY and CDR2 is SVGAGI. This CDR3 reads CASSYDTSGNTIYF. CDR3 sequence (DNA): TGTGCCAGCAGTTACGACACCTCTGGAAACACCATATATTTT.

V gene TRBV7-9 combines with J gene TRBJ2-5; D is unclear. This CDR3 has 12 residues. In germline, CDR1 is SEHNR, CDR2 FQNEAQ (reference sequence). V gave up 6 bases and J gave up 0 bases, with 5 bases separating them. CDR3 amino acids: CASSLHQETQYF. The DNA for the CDR3 is TGTGCCAGCAGTTTGCACCAAGAGACCCAGTACTTC.

At least ten counts were recorded for this clonotype. The chain recombines TRBV7-9 with TRBJ2-3; D not resolved. The CDR3 sequence is 15 residues long. Germline-derived CDR1 and CDR2 are SEHNR and FQNEAQ (reference sequence). V was clipped by 4 bases and J by 2 bases, with 13 bases between them. The CDR3 protein is CASSSTRVHTDTQYF. In DNA, the CDR3 is TGTGCCAGCAGCTCCACCCGGGTCCACACAGATACGCAGTATTTT.

This clonotype occurred a few times. The J gene is TRBJ2-7, the V gene TRBV6-2 or TRBV6-3; no clear D. The CDR3 covers 12 residues. Germline V gene data show CDR1 as MNHEY and CDR2 as SVGEGT. Trimming shortened V by 6 bases and J by 3 bases, and 9 bases separated the two germline ends. Written as DNA, the CDR3 is TGTGCCAGCAGCCTCCACCTCTACGAGCAGTACTTC. As protein: CASSLHLYEQYF.

The chain uses TRBV7-2 and TRBJ2-6; D gene unclear. This CDR3 has 14 residues. Germline loops: CDR1 SGHTA, CDR2 FQGNSA. The ends were cut back, 6 bases at V and 0 bases at J, with 6 bases in the middle. The CDR3 spells CASSPDSGANVLTF. In DNA form, the CDR3 reads TGTGCCAGCAGTCCAGACTCTGGGGCCAACGTCCTGACTTTC.

The chain employs TRBV10-3 and TRBJ1-4, with TRBD1 matching 9 bases. V trimming: 6 bases; J trimming: 4 bases; junction bases outside the gene matches: 6. The CDR3 spans 15 residues. CDR1 and CDR2 (germline): ENHRY, SYGVKD. CDR3 nucleotides: TGTGCCATCAGGGTTGGGACAGGGAATAATGAAAAACTGTTTTTT. Its protein is CAIRVGTGNNEKLFF.

CDR3 in DNA: TGTGCCAGCAGAAAGCCCCTAGCGGACTACAATGAGCAGTTCTTC. This codes for CASRKPLADYNEQFF. The J gene is TRBJ2-1, the V gene TRBV6-6; 7 nucleotides agree with TRBD2. Germline-derived CDR1 and CDR2 are MNHNY and SVGAGI (reference sequence). The CDR3 totals 15 residues. The J segment lost 3 bases and the V segment lost 6 bases, leaving 8 bases of the junction unmatched.

This clonotype was counted between two and nine times. V is TRBV27 and J is TRBJ1-1; D is possibly TRBD1 (5 bases). The CDR3 totals 16 residues. V dropped 7 bases and J dropped 0 bases, with 18 bases sitting between them. Germline CDR1 and CDR2: MNHEY and SMNVEV (reference sequence). The CDR3 reads CASTSTAWGMNTEAFF. Here the CDR3 DNA reads TGTGCCAGCACTTCTACGGCCTGGGGGATGAACACTGAAGCTTTCTTT.

The V gene is TRBV4-1, the J gene TRBJ1-1; the D gene is possibly TRBD1 (5 bases). This CDR3 region has 13 residues. The V end lost 5 bases, the J end lost 2 bases, and 9 bases lay between the germline ends. Germline CDR1 and CDR2: MGHRA and YSYEKL. The CDR3: CASSWGGNTEAFF. CDR3 in DNA: TGCGCCAGCAGCTGGGGGGGAAACACTGAAGCTTTCTTT.

This clonotype has more than one count but fewer than ten. This chain links TRBV6-5 with TRBJ1-5, with D maybe TRBD1 (5 bases). The germline V and J ends were trimmed by 6 bases and 3 bases, with 12 bases remaining between them. CDR3 size: 14 residues. The germline CDR1 and CDR2 sequences are MNHEY and SVGAGI. The CDR3 bases are TGTGCCAGCAGGAGGAACAGGAACAATCAGCCCCAGCATTTT. Its translation is CASRRNRNNQPQHF.

A few counts support this clonotype. This chain uses TRBV7-2 with TRBJ2-7; maybe TRBD1 (5 bases). The ends were cut back, 3 bases at V and 3 bases at J, with 9 bases in the middle. This CDR3 has 13 amino acids. Per germline, CDR1 SGHTA and CDR2 FQGNSA. The CDR3 bases are TGTGCCAGCAGCTTTATTGACAGCTACGAGCAGTACTTC. It codes for CASSFIDSYEQYF.

The DNA for the CDR3 is TGTGCCAGCAGCCCGGATGGACAGGTCGGGTACGAGCAGTACTTC. Translating it yields CASSPDGQVGYEQYF. The rearrangement links TRBV7-3 to TRBJ2-7; 7 bases are shared with TRBD1. This CDR3 has 15 residues. Germline V lookup: CDR1 SGHTA, CDR2 FQGTGA. V shed 5 bases and J 4 bases; nucleotides not matched to a gene: 11.

This clonotype was seen only a few times. CDR3 protein: CASSLLQGGQFF. The CDR3 region has the DNA TGTGCCAGCAGCCTCCTCCAGGGTGGGCAGTTCTTC. The chain has TRBV3-1 and TRBJ2-1; maybe TRBD1 (5 bases). Germline lookup yields CDR1 LGHDT and CDR2 YNNKEL (reference sequence). The CDR3 contains 12 residues. The germline V and J ends were trimmed by 4 bases and 12 bases, with 13 bases remaining between them.

The V and J genes are TRBV18 and TRBJ1-1, with D tentatively TRBD1 (6 bases). Germline lookup yields CDR1 KGHSH and CDR2 LQKENI. The V and J ends lost 3 bases and 4 bases respectively, with 18 bases between them. The CDR3 covers 16 residues. The CDR3 region is CASSPGSPGAGTEAFF. CDR3 DNA sequence: TGTGCCAGCTCACCTGGGTCCCCAGGGGCGGGCACTGAAGCTTTCTTT.

The chain carries TRBV15 and TRBJ1-2; D is ambiguous. This CDR3 contains 14 residues. Germline V gene data show CDR1 as LNHNV and CDR2 as YYDKDF (reference sequence). Trimming cost V 0 bases and J 9 bases, with 14 bases left between them. CDR3 loop: CATSRDREGSSYTF. The CDR3 nucleotides read TGTGCCACCAGCAGAGATCGGGAAGGGAGTAGCTACACCTTC.

The V gene is TRBV7-9, the J gene TRBJ2-3, with no clear D. The CDR3 has 13 residues. Per germline, CDR1 SEHNR and CDR2 FQNEAQ (reference sequence). The V gene lost 2 bases and the J gene lost 7 bases, with 10 bases spanning the gap. The CDR3 nucleotides read TGTGCCAGCAGCTTATTATTGTGGCATACGCAGTATTTT. As protein: CASSLLLWHTQYF. Variable domain in full (rest from reference TRBV7-9 and TRBJ2-3): DTGVSQNPRHKITKRGQNVTFRCDPISEHNRLYWYRQTLGQGPEFLTYFQNEAQLEKSRLLSDRFSAERPKGSFSTLEIQRTEQGDSAMYLCASSLLLWHTQYFGPGTRLTVL.

This clonotype was counted only a few times. CDR3 region: CASSLGRASGANVLTF. The CDR3 bases are TGCGCCAGCAGCTTGGGAAGAGCCTCTGGGGCCAACGTCCTGACTTTC. The chain has TRBV5-1 and TRBJ2-6; D is ambiguous. Germline-derived CDR1 and CDR2 are SGHRS and YFSETQ. The CDR3 sequence is 16 residues long. The V and J ends lost 0 bases and 0 bases respectively, with 7 bases between them.

The J gene is TRBJ2-7, the V gene TRBV6-5, with TRBD1 matching over 7 bases. The CDR3 spans 15 residues. V trimming: 7 bases; J trimming: 1 base; junction bases outside the gene matches: 10. CDR1 and CDR2 (germline): MNHEY, SVGAGI. The CDR3 loop reads CASKRGTAESYEQYF. CDR3 coding DNA: TGTGCCAGCAAACGAGGGACAGCCGAATCCTACGAGCAGTACTTC.

The chain has TRBV12-3 or TRBV12-4 and TRBJ2-7, with 7 bases identical to TRBD1. The CDR3 has 15 residues. With 7 bases clipped from V and 0 bases from J, the junction kept 9 bases outside the gene matches. The CDR3 loop is CASTSGTASSYEQYF. The CDR3 DNA follows: TGTGCCAGCACCTCTGGGACAGCGAGCTCCTACGAGCAGTACTTC.

In this sample, this clonotype turned up a few times. The chain joins TRBV3-1 to TRBJ2-7; 10 bases are shared with TRBD2. The CDR3 consists of 15 residues. Germline trimming cut 0 bases from V and 9 bases from J; bases unmatched to any gene: 8. Germline CDR1 reads LGHDT; CDR2 reads YNNKEL (reference sequence). The CDR3 nucleotides are TGTGCCAGCAGCCAAGATCGAAGCGGGGGGGCGAGGCAGTACTTC. Translation gives CASSQDRSGGARQYF.

This clonotype has a single count. The chain recombines TRBV3-1 with TRBJ2-5; TRBD2 might be the D (5 bases). The J call could be wrong; TRBJ2-7 is a better fit for the DNA end. Germline V gene data show CDR1 as LGHDT and CDR2 as YNNKEL (reference sequence). The CDR3 spans 13 residues. The CDR3 sequence is CASSQSGWNEQYF. CDR3 coding DNA: TGTGCCAGCAGCCAGAGCGGTTGGAACGAGCAGTACTTC.

This clonotype was recorded a few times. V usage is TRBV12-3 or TRBV12-4 and J usage is TRBJ1-4; possibly TRBD1 for D (5 bases). This CDR3 spans 12 amino acids. V dropped 1 base and J dropped 13 bases, with 10 bases sitting between them. The CDR3 here is CASSLVSGGLFF. The CDR3 DNA reads as TGTGCCAGCAGTTTAGTTTCCGGGGGACTGTTTTTT.

The genes are TRBV20-1 and TRBJ1-1; a possible D gene is TRBD1 (5 bases). V lost 0 bases and J lost 2, with 19 bases in between. The CDR3 is 17 residues long. Per the germline V gene, CDR1 is DFQATT and CDR2 is SNEGSKA (reference sequence). CDR3 sequence: CSARDSDTGTTNTEAFF. CDR3 coding DNA: TGCAGTGCTAGAGATTCCGATACCGGGACTACCAACACTGAAGCTTTCTTT.